Listed here are 27 T cell receptor beta chains from one sample, sequenced in a study of T cell repertoires in cytomegalovirus infection. These receptors are not linked to any known antigen. A single record per CDR3 protein comes from TCRdb applying MiXCR to the reads. The repertoire holds 550,000 to 700,000 distinct CDR3 sequences, with approximately 40% as singletons. This specimen was cultured PBMCs, taken from culture after CMV antigen stimulation. Receptor source: a human donor in good health (CMV status not recorded). Some clones in this sample may be carry-over from other donors' samples.

The chain is built from TRBV5-6 and TRBJ2-5, with 8 bases matching TRBD1. The CDR3 runs to 13 residues. Per the germline V gene, CDR1 is SGHDT and CDR2 is YYEEEE. Losses at the gene ends were 5 bases for V and 5 bases for J; bases not matched to a gene: 5. CDR3 sequence: CASSSDRVETQYF. The CDR3, as DNA: TGTGCCAGCAGTTCGGACAGGGTGGAGACCCAGTACTTC.

The rearrangement uses TRBV6-2 or TRBV6-3 and TRBJ2-1, with D perhaps TRBD2 (5 bases). The CDR3 runs to 15 residues. Looked up from germline, CDR1 is MNHEY and CDR2 is SVGEGT. With 5 bases removed from V and 0 bases from J, the gap between germline ends came to 11 bases. This CDR3 reads CASSEGGASYNEQFF. The CDR3 DNA sequence: TGTGCCAGCAGTGAAGGAGGCGCCTCCTACAATGAGCAGTTCTTC.

The chain recombines TRBV6-5 with TRBJ2-5, with D possibly matching TRBD1 (7 bases). Germline V gives CDR1 MNHEY, CDR2 SVGAGI. The CDR3 consists of 16 residues. V dropped 1 base and J dropped 2 bases, with 14 bases sitting between them. The CDR3 region has the DNA TGTGCCAGCAGTTACTATGGAGGGACAGCGCAAGAGACCCAGTACTTC. This codes for CASSYYGGTAQETQYF.

The rearrangement links TRBV5-5 to TRBJ2-5; the D is unclear. From germline, CDR1 is SGHKS and CDR2 YYEKEE (reference sequence). V lost 6 bases to trimming and J lost 3 bases, with 15 bases between them. This CDR3 comprises 14 residues. The CDR3 DNA follows: TGTGCCAGCACCAAATCCACAGAAAAAGAGACCCAGTACTTC. It is translated as CASTKSTEKETQYF.

This chain uses TRBV7-8 with TRBJ2-1; 8 bases line up with TRBD1. V shed 3 bases, J shed 9 bases, and the junction held 4 bases outside the gene matches. The CDR3 length is 13 residues. The V gene's germline CDR1 is SGHVS and CDR2 FQNEAQ. CDR3 bases: TGTGCCAGCAGCTTGGGGACAGGTACTGAGCAGTTCTTC. The encoded protein is CASSLGTGTEQFF. Supplemented by reference TRBV7-8 and TRBJ2-1, the full variable domain reads GAGVSQSPRYKVAKRGQDVALRCDPISGHVSLFWYQQALGQGPEFLTYFQNEAQLDKSGLPSDRFFAERPEGSVSTLKIQRTQQEDSAVYLCASSLGTGTEQFFGPGTRLTVL.

The chain is built from TRBV20-1 and TRBJ2-7, with D perhaps assigned TRBD1 or TRBD2 (5 bases each). This CDR3 spans 12 amino acids. Deletions cut 4 bases from V and 3 bases from J, with 10 bases between. Looked up from germline, CDR1 is DFQATT and CDR2 is SNEGSKA (reference sequence). CDR3 sequence: CSAKQGDYEQYF. Here the CDR3 DNA reads TGCAGTGCTAAGCAGGGAGACTACGAGCAGTACTTC.

This clonotype has a handful of counts. The CDR3 loop reads CASSRRTGPNYGYTF. Here the CDR3 DNA reads TGTGCCAGCAGCCGACGGACAGGGCCTAACTATGGCTACACCTTC. V gene TRBV3-1 combines with J gene TRBJ1-2; the match to TRBD1 covers 8 bases. The CDR3 runs to 15 residues. Trimming took 4 bases from V and 0 from J; bases not matched to a gene: 4. Germline V CDR1 and CDR2: LGHDT, YNNKEL (reference sequence).

This clonotype was counted at least ten times. The chain uses TRBV7-2 and TRBJ1-1; unclear D gene. There are 13 residues in the CDR3. Germline values: CDR1 SGHTA, CDR2 FQGNSA. Between the trimmed V and J ends, which lost 2 bases and 0 bases, there was a span of 4 bases. CDR3 sequence reads: CASSLQMNTEAFF. The CDR3 DNA is TGTGCCAGCAGCTTACAGATGAACACTGAAGCTTTCTTT. Drawing the rest from reference TRBV7-2 and TRBJ1-1, the complete variable domain is GAGVSQSPSNKVTEKGKDVELRCDPISGHTALYWYRQSLGQGLEFLIYFQGNSAPDKSGLPSDRFSAERTGGSVSTLTIQRTQQEDSAVYLCASSLQMNTEAFFGQGTRLTVV.

The chain joins TRBV7-2 to TRBJ1-6, with TRBD1 identical over 9 bases. CDR1 and CDR2 from the germline V gene are SGHTA and FQGNSA. V shed 5 bases, J shed 12 bases, and the junction held 14 bases outside the gene matches. This CDR3 has 16 residues. The CDR3 is CASSPGDRVLLGPLHF. CDR3 DNA: TGTGCCAGCAGCCCCGGGGACAGGGTGCTTTTAGGACCCCTCCACTTT. Based on the CDR3 plus reference TRBV7-2 and TRBJ1-6, the full variable domain is GAGVSQSPSNKVTEKGKDVELRCDPISGHTALYWYRQSLGQGLEFLIYFQGNSAPDKSGLPSDRFSAERTGGSVSTLTIQRTQQEDSAVYLCASSPGDRVLLGPLHFGNGTRLTVT.

In its sample, this clonotype was seen a few times. The chain employs TRBV7-2 and TRBJ2-5; 8 bases match TRBD2. V gave up 1 base and J gave up 5 bases; unmatched junction bases: 3. Germline V gives CDR1 SGHTA, CDR2 FQGNSA. CDR3 length: 14 amino acids. Here the CDR3 reads CASSLVRGGETQYF. DNA for the CDR3: TGTGCCAGCAGCTTAGTCCGGGGGGGTGAGACCCAGTACTTC.

This chain connects TRBV5-1 to TRBJ2-1; TRBD2 matches 10 bases. V shed 8 bases, J shed 8 bases, and the junction held 7 bases outside the gene matches. CDR1 is SGHRS, CDR2 YFSETQ, per germline. The CDR3 spans 13 residues. This CDR3 is CASQAGGPHEQFF. For the CDR3, the DNA is TGCGCCAGTCAAGCGGGAGGGCCCCATGAGCAGTTCTTC.

V and J are TRBV7-6 and TRBJ2-1, with TRBD2 matching over 8 bases. V lost 2 bases, J lost 3 bases, and 6 bases stayed unmatched. Germline V CDR1 and CDR2: SGHVS, FNYEAQ. The CDR3 runs 16 residues. CDR3 DNA: TGTGCCAGCAGCTTACGGGAGGGAGGGTTCTACAATGAGCAGTTCTTC. Its protein is CASSLREGGFYNEQFF.

The gene calls are TRBV11-2 and TRBJ2-1; 11 nucleotides agree with TRBD2. The CDR3 loop spans 14 amino acids. The germline CDR1 and CDR2 sequences are SGHAT and FQNNGV. V was pared by 8 bases and J by 2 bases, with 2 bases of the junction left unmatched. CDR3 amino acids: CASGSGGAYNEQFF. In DNA, the CDR3 is TGTGCCAGCGGTAGCGGGGGGGCCTACAATGAGCAGTTCTTC.

This clonotype has a single count. The genes are TRBV4-1 and TRBJ2-1, with D maybe TRBD1 (5 bases). The CDR3 runs 12 residues. CDR1 and CDR2 from the germline V gene are MGHRA and YSYEKL. Trimming removed 1 base at V and 8 bases at J, with 6 bases between. The CDR3 protein is CASSQVGDEQFF. CDR3 in DNA: TGCGCCAGCAGCCAAGTAGGGGATGAGCAGTTCTTC.

The J gene is TRBJ2-7, the V gene TRBV7-2, with TRBD2 matching over 13 bases. The CDR3 length is 15 residues. J gave up 4 bases and V 5 bases, and 5 bases lay outside the gene matches. Looked up from germline, CDR1 is SGHTA and CDR2 is FQGNSA. Here the CDR3 reads CASSRGLAGEYEQYF. The CDR3 coding sequence is TGTGCCAGCAGCCGAGGACTAGCGGGAGAGTACGAGCAGTACTTC.

This chain connects TRBV5-3 to TRBJ2-3, with D tentatively TRBD1 (6 bases). TRBV5-3 is filed as an ORF, its function uncertain. Trimming removed 8 bases at V and 2 bases at J, with 12 bases between. The CDR3 runs to 13 residues. The CDR3 here is CASRGHNTDTQYF. CDR3 nucleotide sequence: TGTGCCAGCAGGGGACACAACACAGATACGCAGTATTTT.

This chain joins TRBV7-9 and TRBJ1-6; D gene uncertain. The CDR3 loop spans 17 amino acids. Germline CDR1 and CDR2: SEHNR and FQNEAQ (reference sequence). V lost 5 bases and J 0 bases, leaving 14 bases between the germline ends. CDR3: CASSHTGLYSYNSPLHF. The CDR3 DNA reads TGTGCCAGCAGCCATACCGGGTTGTACTCCTATAATTCACCCCTCCACTTT.

V and J are TRBV5-4 and TRBJ2-3; 8 bases are shared with TRBD2. The V and J ends lost 2 bases and 5 bases, in that order; junction bases with no gene match: 7. The germline V gene encodes CDR1 SGHNT and CDR2 YYREEE (reference sequence). The CDR3 is 15 residues long. CDR3: CASSFRGGEGDTQYF. The CDR3 nucleotides are TGTGCCAGCAGCTTCCGGGGGGGCGAAGGAGATACGCAGTATTTT.

This clonotype has only one observation. V and J are TRBV6-8 and TRBJ2-7; D possibly corresponds to TRBD2 (7 bases). The germline V gene encodes CDR1 MNHGY and CDR2 SAAAGT. The CDR3 totals 15 residues. V dropped 2 bases and J dropped 2 bases, with 13 bases sitting between them. This CDR3 reads CASSYTGRGPYEQYF. The CDR3 DNA reads TGTGCCAGCAGTTACACAGGGAGGGGCCCCTACGAGCAGTACTTC.

The rearrangement links TRBV19 to TRBJ1-2, with 9 bases that match TRBD1. CDR1 is LNHDA and CDR2 is SQIVND in the germline V gene (reference sequence). V lost 5 bases, J lost 5 bases, and 6 bases stayed unmatched. This CDR3 is built from 14 residues. The CDR3: CASSLGQGRYGYTF. DNA of the CDR3: TGTGCCAGTAGTCTTGGACAGGGGCGGTATGGCTACACCTTC.

The rearrangement links TRBV6-5 to TRBJ1-2; 7 bases are shared with TRBD1. V lost 5 bases to trimming and J lost 4 bases; unmatched junction nucleotides: 7. The CDR3 consists of 14 residues. Germline assignment: CDR1 MNHEY and CDR2 SVGAGI. The CDR3 region is CASSRQGRSYGYTF. In DNA, the CDR3 is TGTGCCAGCAGTCGACAGGGCAGAAGCTATGGCTACACCTTC.

A few counts support this clonotype. The chain links TRBV7-2 to TRBJ2-3, with D perhaps TRBD1 or TRBD2 (6 bases each). Germline V gene data show CDR1 as SGHTA and CDR2 as FQGNSA. The CDR3 length is 17 residues. Between the trimmed V and J ends, which lost 5 bases and 1 base, there was a span of 19 bases. Written as DNA, the CDR3 is TGTGCCAGCAGCCCATGGGGGGTCGGGGGCCGCACAGATACGCAGTATTTT. Amino acid sequence: CASSPWGVGGRTDTQYF.

This clonotype occurred many times. V and J are TRBV7-2 and TRBJ2-1, with 7 bases that match TRBD2. CDR3 length: 15 residues. Looked up from germline, CDR1 is SGHTA and CDR2 is FQGNSA. The V segment lost 1 base and the J segment 0 bases; nucleotides outside the gene matches: 0. CDR3 in DNA: TGTGCCAGCAGCTTAGGACTAGCCTCCTACAATGAGCAGTTCTTC. This gives the protein CASSLGLASYNEQFF.

This chain uses TRBV7-2 with TRBJ2-2, with D possibly matching TRBD2 (5 bases). V dropped 2 bases and J dropped 5 bases, with 12 bases sitting between them. The CDR3 runs 15 residues. Germline CDR1 and CDR2: SGHTA and FQGNSA. The CDR3 nucleotides are TGTGCCAGCAGCTTAACCGGGGTCGGGACCGGGGAGCTGTTTTTT. This encodes CASSLTGVGTGELFF. The full variable domain, rest sourced from reference TRBV7-2 and TRBJ2-2, is GAGVSQSPSNKVTEKGKDVELRCDPISGHTALYWYRQSLGQGLEFLIYFQGNSAPDKSGLPSDRFSAERTGGSVSTLTIQRTQQEDSAVYLCASSLTGVGTGELFFGEGSRLTVL.

The chain joins TRBV6-5 to TRBJ2-7; possible D gene TRBD2, 6 bases. V dropped 0 bases and J dropped 0 bases, with 12 bases sitting between them. Germline V lookup: CDR1 MNHEY, CDR2 SVGAGI. The CDR3 spans 16 residues. Here the CDR3 reads CASSYSGGFSSYEQYF. The DNA for the CDR3 is TGTGCCAGCAGTTACTCGGGAGGATTCAGCTCCTACGAGCAGTACTTC.

The V and J genes are TRBV7-2 and TRBJ2-2, with 8 positions matching TRBD1. Per the germline V gene, CDR1 is SGHTA and CDR2 is FQGNSA. Trimming at V came to 5 bases and at J to 5 bases, leaving 10 bases not matched to a gene. This CDR3 spans 16 amino acids. The CDR3 reads CASSRTGTGLTGELFF. CDR3 sequence (DNA): TGTGCCAGCAGCCGCACCGGGACAGGTCTTACCGGGGAGCTGTTTTTT.

J is TRBJ1-2 and V is TRBV20-1, with D perhaps matching TRBD1 (5 bases). The germline V gene encodes CDR1 DFQATT and CDR2 SNEGSKA (reference sequence). The CDR3 covers 12 residues. Between the trimmed V and J ends, which lost 5 bases and 5 bases, there was a span of 12 bases. CDR3 in amino acids: CSARDFGYGYTF. The CDR3 DNA reads TGCAGTGCTCGGGACTTTGGATATGGCTACACCTTC.